A single sample gave rise to the 17 T cell receptor beta chains below, sequenced in a study of regulatory T cells in long-lasting Graves disease. Through Arm-PCR of CDR3 regions and iRepertoire HTBI primers, TCR beta libraries were built. TCRdb reanalysed the multiplex PCR reads using MiXCR and keeps one entry per CDR3 protein. The data contain roughly 350,000 distinct CDR3 sequences, about a sixth of them singletons. The time point here: newly diagnosed GD, antithyroid drugs for less than 3 months. Construction of the TCR library relied on RNA isolated from PBMCs. These data were also filed under a second study, of T cells in Graves' hyperthyroidism and ophthalmopathy.

Source: peripheral blood mononuclear cells (PBMCs), taken at new diagnosis, from a patient treated with antithyroid drugs. Receptors were obtained from a man aged 40-50 years with Graves disease.

V usage is TRBV7-9 and J usage is TRBJ2-3; D is unresolved. Trimming left V 5 bases short and J 3 bases short, with 21 bases between. Germline-derived CDR1 and CDR2 are SEHNR and FQNEAQ (reference sequence). This CDR3 has 17 residues. The CDR3 is CASSPLGFITTTDTQYF. CDR3 coding DNA: TGTGCCAGCAGCCCCCTGGGATTCATTACCACTACAGATACGCAGTATTTT.

A word on this clonotype: Just one base apart from a much larger clone, this may be a read error. The chain has TRBV27 and TRBJ2-5; D remains unclear. The CDR3 covers 14 residues. Trimming removed 7 bases at V and 4 bases at J, with 16 bases between. The germline gives CDR1 MNHEY, CDR2 SMNVEV (reference sequence). The CDR3 spells CASNTLGNPETQYF. The DNA for the CDR3 is TGTGCCAGCAATACGTTAGGGAATCCAGAGACCCAGTACTTC.

This clonotype turned up a few times. The chain joins TRBV18 to TRBJ2-6; no clear D. The CDR3 runs 17 residues. CDR1 and CDR2 (germline): KGHSH, LQKENI. The V end was cut by 3 bases, the J end by 1 base, with 13 bases between. The CDR3, as DNA: TGTGCCAGCTCACCGGGTAGCTGGGCTTCTGGGGCCAACGTCCTGACTTTC. It yields the protein CASSPGSWASGANVLTF.

J is TRBJ2-7 and V is TRBV3-1; D is ambiguous. Germline CDR1 is LGHDT and CDR2 is YNNKEL (reference sequence). The CDR3 covers 13 residues. V dropped 4 bases and J dropped 5 bases, with 12 bases sitting between them. This chain's CDR3 is CASSRLNMDEQYF. The CDR3 coding sequence is TGTGCCAGCAGCCGTCTGAATATGGACGAGCAGTACTTC.

This clonotype was detected ten times or more. The rearrangement joins TRBV11-1 to TRBJ2-1; 12 bases match TRBD2. This CDR3 region has 17 residues. The germline V gene encodes CDR1 SGHAT and CDR2 FQDESV (reference sequence). After removal of 5 bases from V and 9 bases from J, the junction contained 14 bases not matched to a gene. CDR3 DNA sequence: TGTGCCAGCAGCAAGGATTGGCTAGCGGGGGGGCTTAGTGAGCAGTTCTTC. This encodes CASSKDWLAGGLSEQFF.

This clonotype was recorded at least ten times. The J gene is TRBJ1-2, the V gene TRBV2, with D unresolved. This CDR3 is built from 12 residues. The germline V gene has CDR1 SNHLY and CDR2 FYNNEI. Between the trimmed V and J ends, which lost 4 bases and 5 bases, there was a span of 8 bases. CDR3: CASSVETYGYTF. The CDR3, as DNA: TGTGCCAGCAGTGTTGAAACTTATGGCTACACCTTC.

At least ten counts were recorded for this clonotype. This CDR3 reads CASIRGIIAKNIQYF. The CDR3 DNA is TGTGCCAGCATTCGAGGGATCATAGCCAAAAACATTCAGTACTTC. The chain links TRBV2 to TRBJ2-4; possible D gene TRBD2, 5 bases. The V gene's germline CDR1 is SNHLY and CDR2 FYNNEI. V lost 7 bases to trimming and J lost 0 bases, with 13 bases between them. The CDR3 sequence is 15 residues long. The full variable domain, with the rest looked up from reference TRBV2 and TRBJ2-4, is EPEVTQTPSHQVTQMGQEVILRCVPISNHLYFYWYRQILGQKVEFLVSFYNNEISEKSEIFDDQFSVERPDGSNFTLKIRSTKLEDSAMYFCASIRGIIAKNIQYFGAGTRLSVL.

This clonotype appeared many times. The chain uses TRBV7-8 and TRBJ2-7; D gene ambiguous. The V end was cut by 6 bases, the J end by 0 bases, with 12 bases between. Germline V gene sequence: CDR1 SGHVS, CDR2 FQNEAQ. This CDR3 region has 14 residues. As DNA, the CDR3 is TGTGCCAGCAGTCTCTCCCTCGTCTCCTACGAGCAGTACTTC. This translates into CASSLSLVSYEQYF.

This chain joins TRBV2 and TRBJ1-6; 7 bases agree with TRBD1. The length of the CDR3 is 15 residues. After removal of 7 bases from V and 9 bases from J, the junction contained 12 bases not matched to a gene. Germline V gene sequence: CDR1 SNHLY, CDR2 FYNNEI. The CDR3 DNA reads as TGTGCCAGCATTGCGGACGGACCAGGGGGTTCACCCCTCCACTTT. Protein sequence: CASIADGPGGSPLHF.

The chain links TRBV3-1 to TRBJ1-3; D is uncertain. V was clipped by 1 base and J by 8 bases, with 3 bases between them. CDR1 and CDR2 from the germline V gene are LGHDT and YNNKEL (reference sequence). The CDR3 length is 11 residues. CDR3 protein: CASSQVDTIYF. CDR3 DNA sequence: TGTGCCAGCAGCCAAGTAGACACCATATATTTT. The full variable domain, completed using reference TRBV3-1 and TRBJ1-3, is DTAVSQTPKYLVTQMGNDKSIKCEQNLGHDTMYWYKQDSKKFLKIMFSYNNKELIINETVPNRFSPKSPDKAHLNLHINSLELGDSAVYFCASSQVDTIYFGEGSWLTVV.

This clonotype has ten or more counts. An end of the junction does not agree with germline; a read error may underlie this. The chain couples TRBV6-5 to TRBJ2-5; D is perhaps TRBD1 or TRBD2 (5 bases each). Germline V CDR1 and CDR2: MNHEY, SVGAGI. The CDR3 is made up of 14 amino acids. This chain's CDR3 is CASNYKGHQETQYF. DNA of the CDR3: TGTGCCAGCAATTACAAGGGACACCAAGAGACCCAGTACTTC.

The table lists this clonotype with many counts. The chain carries TRBV27 and TRBJ1-2, with a possible D match to TRBD1 (5 bases). Looked up from germline, CDR1 is MNHEY and CDR2 is SMNVEV (reference sequence). The CDR3 is 18 residues long. The ends were cut back, 0 bases at V and 5 bases at J, with 22 bases in the middle. Written as DNA, the CDR3 is TGTGCCAGCAGTTTATCTGGGCAGGGACGTGAGGGTGGATATGGCTACACCTTC. Translated, it gives CASSLSGQGREGGYGYTF.

This clonotype has ten or more counts. V usage is TRBV20-1 and J usage is TRBJ1-5; D gene uncertain. Trimming cost V 1 base and J 2 bases, with 9 bases left between them. CDR3 length: 14 residues. Looked up from germline, CDR1 is DFQATT and CDR2 is SNEGSKA (reference sequence). DNA of the CDR3: TGCAGTGCTAGAGTACGGGATGGCAATCAGCCCCAGCATTTT. Translated, it gives CSARVRDGNQPQHF.

In this sample, this clonotype turned up many times. The chain is built from TRBV2 and TRBJ1-1; no clear D. Deletions cut 0 bases from V and 10 bases from J, with 12 bases between. From germline, CDR1 is SNHLY and CDR2 FYNNEI. The CDR3 contains 13 residues. This CDR3 reads CASSEARAGVAFF. Here the CDR3 DNA reads TGTGCCAGCAGTGAAGCTAGGGCGGGTGTAGCTTTCTTT.

This chain joins TRBV9 and TRBJ2-5; weak D call: TRBD2 (6 bases). The germline CDR1 and CDR2 sequences are SGDLS and YYNGEE. The CDR3 consists of 18 residues. V was pared by 5 bases and J by 2 bases, with 25 bases between. CDR3 nucleotides: TGTGCCAGCAGTTGGGCCGGGGGAAGAGGGTTGGATCAAGAGACCCAGTACTTC. Translation: CASSWAGGRGLDQETQYF.

About this clonotype itself: A much bigger clone sits one base away, suggesting this may be a read error. V and J are TRBV7-9 and TRBJ2-5; 9 positions match TRBD2. Germline CDR1 reads SEHNR; CDR2 reads FQNEAQ (reference sequence). V was pared by 7 bases and J by 11 bases, with 17 bases of the junction left unmatched. CDR3 size: 15 residues. DNA of the CDR3: TGTGCCAGCATCCCCGGGACTAGCCCCTTTGATGAGCAGTACTTC. It specifies CASIPGTSPFDEQYF.

This clonotype was recorded many times. The chain employs TRBV11-3 and TRBJ2-3; TRBD2 agrees at 7 bases. V dropped 5 bases and J dropped 0; count of bases not matched to a gene: 8. The CDR3 runs 16 residues. CDR1 is SGHNT and CDR2 is YENEEA in the germline V gene. The CDR3: CASSPVGGTSTDTQYF. The CDR3 region has the DNA TGTGCCAGCAGCCCTGTGGGGGGGACTAGCACAGATACGCAGTATTTT.